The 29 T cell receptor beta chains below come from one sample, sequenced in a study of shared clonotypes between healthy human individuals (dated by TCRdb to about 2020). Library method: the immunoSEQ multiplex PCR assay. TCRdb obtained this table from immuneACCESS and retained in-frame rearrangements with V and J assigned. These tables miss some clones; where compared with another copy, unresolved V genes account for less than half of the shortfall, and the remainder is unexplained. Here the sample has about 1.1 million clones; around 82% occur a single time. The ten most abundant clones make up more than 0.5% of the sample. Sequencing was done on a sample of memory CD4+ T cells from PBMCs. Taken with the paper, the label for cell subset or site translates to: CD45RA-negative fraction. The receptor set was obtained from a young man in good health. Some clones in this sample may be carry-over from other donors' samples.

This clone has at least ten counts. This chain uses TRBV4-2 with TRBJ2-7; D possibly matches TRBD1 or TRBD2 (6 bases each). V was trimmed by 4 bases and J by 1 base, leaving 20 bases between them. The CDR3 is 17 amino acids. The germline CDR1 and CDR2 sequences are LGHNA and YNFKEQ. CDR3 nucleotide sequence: TGTGCCAGCAGCCCCAGAGACCTCGGGGGCACGTCCTACGAGCAGTACTTC. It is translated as CASSPRDLGGTSYEQYF.

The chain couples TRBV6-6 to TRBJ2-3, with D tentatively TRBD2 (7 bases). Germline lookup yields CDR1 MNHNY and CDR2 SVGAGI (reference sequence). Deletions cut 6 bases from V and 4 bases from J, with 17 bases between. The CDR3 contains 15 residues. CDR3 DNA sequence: TGTGCCAGCAGGCTGGGAGGGGGTAGGTCAGATACGCAGTATTTT. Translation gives CASRLGGGRSDTQYF.

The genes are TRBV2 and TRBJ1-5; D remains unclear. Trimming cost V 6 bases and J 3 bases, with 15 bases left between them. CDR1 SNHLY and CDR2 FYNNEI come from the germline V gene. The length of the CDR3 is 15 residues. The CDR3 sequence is CASSRDAGFNQPQHF. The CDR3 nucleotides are TGTGCCAGCAGCCGAGATGCGGGATTCAATCAGCCCCAGCATTTT.

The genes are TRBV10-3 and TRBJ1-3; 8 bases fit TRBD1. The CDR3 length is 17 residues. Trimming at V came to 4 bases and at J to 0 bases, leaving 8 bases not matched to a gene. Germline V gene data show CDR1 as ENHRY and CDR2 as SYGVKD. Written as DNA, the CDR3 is TGTGCCATCAGTGCCGGGACAGGCAGAGACTCTGGAAACACCATATATTTT. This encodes CAISAGTGRDSGNTIYF.

The CDR3 loop reads CASSLGGRSNEQFF. In DNA, the CDR3 is TGTGCCAGCAGCTTAGGTGGTAGAAGCAATGAGCAGTTCTTC. J is TRBJ2-1 and V is TRBV7-3, with unresolved D. V was trimmed by 2 bases and J by 6 bases, leaving 11 bases between them. Germline CDR1 reads SGHTA; CDR2 reads FQGTGA. This CDR3 is 14 amino acids long.

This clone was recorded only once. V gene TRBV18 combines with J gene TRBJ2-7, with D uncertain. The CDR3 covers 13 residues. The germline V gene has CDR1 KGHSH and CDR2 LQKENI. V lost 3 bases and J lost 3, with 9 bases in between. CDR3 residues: CASSPTADYEQYF. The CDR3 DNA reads TGTGCCAGCTCACCCACCGCCGACTACGAGCAGTACTTC.

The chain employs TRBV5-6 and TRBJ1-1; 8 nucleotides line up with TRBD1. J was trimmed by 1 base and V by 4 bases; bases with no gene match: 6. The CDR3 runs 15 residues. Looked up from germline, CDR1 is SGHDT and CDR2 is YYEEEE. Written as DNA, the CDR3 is TGTGCCAGCAGCCTAACCGGACAGGGGAACACTGAAGCTTTCTTT. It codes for CASSLTGQGNTEAFF.

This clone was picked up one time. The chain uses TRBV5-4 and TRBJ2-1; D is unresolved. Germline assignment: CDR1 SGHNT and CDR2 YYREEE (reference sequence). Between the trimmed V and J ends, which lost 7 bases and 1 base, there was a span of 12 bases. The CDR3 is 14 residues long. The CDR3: CASARTASYNEQFF. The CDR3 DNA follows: TGTGCCAGCGCCCGGACCGCGTCCTACAATGAGCAGTTCTTC. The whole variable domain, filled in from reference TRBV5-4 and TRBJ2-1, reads ETGVTQSPTHLIKTRGQQVTLRCSSQSGHNTVSWYQQALGQGPQFIFQYYREEENGRGNFPPRFSGLQFPNYSSELNVNALELDDSALYLCASARTASYNEQFFGPGTRLTVL.

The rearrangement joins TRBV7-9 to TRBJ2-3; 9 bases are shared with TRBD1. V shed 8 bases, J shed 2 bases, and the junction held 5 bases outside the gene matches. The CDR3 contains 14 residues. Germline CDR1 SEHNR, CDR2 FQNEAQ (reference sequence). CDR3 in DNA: TGTGCCAGCTCCCGGGACAGGGTCACAGATACGCAGTATTTT. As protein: CASSRDRVTDTQYF.

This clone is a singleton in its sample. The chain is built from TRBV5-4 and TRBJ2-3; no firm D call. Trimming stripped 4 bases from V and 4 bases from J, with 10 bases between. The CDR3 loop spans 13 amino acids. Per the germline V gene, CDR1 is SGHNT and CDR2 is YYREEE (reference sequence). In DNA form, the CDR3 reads TGTGCCAGCAGCCTCCCCGGGCCAGATACGCAGTATTTT. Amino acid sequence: CASSLPGPDTQYF.

CDR3 in DNA: TGCGCCAGCAGCTTGGATTGGACTCCTGGGGCCAACGTCCTGACTTTC. Its protein product is CASSLDWTPGANVLTF. The chain carries TRBV5-1 and TRBJ2-6; possibly TRBD2 for D (5 bases). CDR1 is SGHRS and CDR2 is YFSETQ in the germline V gene. This CDR3 contains 16 residues. V was clipped by 0 bases and J by 2 bases, with 9 bases between them.

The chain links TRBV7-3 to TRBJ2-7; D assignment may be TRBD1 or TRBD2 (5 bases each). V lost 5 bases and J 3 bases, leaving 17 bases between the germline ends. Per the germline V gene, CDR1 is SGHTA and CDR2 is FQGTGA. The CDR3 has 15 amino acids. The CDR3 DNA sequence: TGTGCCAGCAGCCCCGTGGGAACAGGAGGCTACGAGCAGTACTTC. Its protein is CASSPVGTGGYEQYF.

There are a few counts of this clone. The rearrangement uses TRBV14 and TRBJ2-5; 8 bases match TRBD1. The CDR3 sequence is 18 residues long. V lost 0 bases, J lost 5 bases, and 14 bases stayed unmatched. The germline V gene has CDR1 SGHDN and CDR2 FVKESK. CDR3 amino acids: CASSQEEAWTGKEETQYF. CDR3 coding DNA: TGTGCCAGCAGCCAAGAAGAAGCATGGACAGGGAAGGAGGAGACCCAGTACTTC.

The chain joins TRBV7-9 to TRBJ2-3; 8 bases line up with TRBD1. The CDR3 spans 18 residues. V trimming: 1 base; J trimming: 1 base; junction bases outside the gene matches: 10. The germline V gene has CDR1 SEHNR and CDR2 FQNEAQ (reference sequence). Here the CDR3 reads CASSLVQGGRLRTDTQYF. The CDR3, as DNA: TGTGCCAGCAGCTTAGTACAGGGGGGAAGACTTCGCACAGATACGCAGTATTTT.

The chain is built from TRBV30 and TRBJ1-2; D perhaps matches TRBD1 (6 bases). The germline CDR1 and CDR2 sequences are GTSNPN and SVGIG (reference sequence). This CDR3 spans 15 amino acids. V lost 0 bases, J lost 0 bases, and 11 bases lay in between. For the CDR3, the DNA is TGTGCCTGGAGTGTATTGGAGGGGGCTAACTATGGCTACACCTTC. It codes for CAWSVLEGANYGYTF.

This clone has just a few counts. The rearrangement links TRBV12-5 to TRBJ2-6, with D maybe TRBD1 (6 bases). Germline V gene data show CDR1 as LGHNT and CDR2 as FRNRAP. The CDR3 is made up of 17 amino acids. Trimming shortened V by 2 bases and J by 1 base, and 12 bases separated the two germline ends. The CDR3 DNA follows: TGTGCTAGTGGTTTGTTTCTACAGGGTTCTGGGGCCAACGTCCTGACTTTC. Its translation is CASGLFLQGSGANVLTF.

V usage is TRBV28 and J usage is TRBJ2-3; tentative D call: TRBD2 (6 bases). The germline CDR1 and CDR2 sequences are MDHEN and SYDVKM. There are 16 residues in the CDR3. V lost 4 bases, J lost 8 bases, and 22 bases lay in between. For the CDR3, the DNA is TGTGCCAGCAGTTCCACGTTGGGCGGGATTCTAGGTACGCAGTATTTT. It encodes CASSSTLGGILGTQYF.

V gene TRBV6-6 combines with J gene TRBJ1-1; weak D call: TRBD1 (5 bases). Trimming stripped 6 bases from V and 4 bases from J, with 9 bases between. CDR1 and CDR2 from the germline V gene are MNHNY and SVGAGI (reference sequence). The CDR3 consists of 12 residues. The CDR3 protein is CASRAGGTEAFF. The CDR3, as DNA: TGTGCCAGCAGAGCGGGGGGCACTGAAGCTTTCTTT.

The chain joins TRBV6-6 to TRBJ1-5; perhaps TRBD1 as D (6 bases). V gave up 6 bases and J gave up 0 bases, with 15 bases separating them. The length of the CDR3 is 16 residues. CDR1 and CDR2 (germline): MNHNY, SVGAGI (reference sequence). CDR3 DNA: TGTGCCAGCAGCGACTTCGGACAGAGTAGCAATCAGCCCCAGCATTTT. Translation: CASSDFGQSSNQPQHF.

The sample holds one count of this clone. CDR3 nucleotides: TGTGCCAGCAGCTTGCCCCCAGGGGATACGCAGTATTTT. It specifies CASSLPPGDTQYF. The chain links TRBV5-4 to TRBJ2-3; D is possibly TRBD1 (5 bases). V lost 1 base and J 6 bases, leaving 9 bases between the germline ends. This CDR3 has 13 amino acids. Germline V gene lookup returns CDR1 SGHNT and CDR2 YYREEE (reference sequence).

The CDR3 DNA follows: TGTGCCAGCAGCCGTGACCGTCCCCCGGGAGAGACCCAGTACTTC. Its protein is CASSRDRPPGETQYF. The chain uses TRBV7-8 and TRBJ2-5; D gene unclear. Per the germline V gene, CDR1 is SGHVS and CDR2 is FQNEAQ. CDR3 length equals 15 residues. Trimming stripped 5 bases from V and 4 bases from J, with 17 bases between. Complete variable domain (other parts from reference TRBV7-8 and TRBJ2-5): GAGVSQSPRYKVAKRGQDVALRCDPISGHVSLFWYQQALGQGPEFLTYFQNEAQLDKSGLPSDRFFAERPEGSVSTLKIQRTQQEDSAVYLCASSRDRPPGETQYFGPGTRLLVL.

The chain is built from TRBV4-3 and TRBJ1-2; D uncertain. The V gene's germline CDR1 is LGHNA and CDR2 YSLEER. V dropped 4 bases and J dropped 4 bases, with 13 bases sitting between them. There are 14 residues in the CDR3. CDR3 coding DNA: TGCGCCAGCAGCCCCTCCCTGGCATCCTATGGCTACACCTTC. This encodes CASSPSLASYGYTF.

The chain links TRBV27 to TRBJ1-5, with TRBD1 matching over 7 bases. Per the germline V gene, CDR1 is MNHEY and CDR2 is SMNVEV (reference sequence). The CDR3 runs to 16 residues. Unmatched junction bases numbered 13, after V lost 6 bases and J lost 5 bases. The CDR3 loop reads CASSPRQGWGHQPQHF. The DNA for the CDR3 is TGTGCCAGCAGCCCTCGACAGGGTTGGGGTCATCAGCCCCAGCATTTT.

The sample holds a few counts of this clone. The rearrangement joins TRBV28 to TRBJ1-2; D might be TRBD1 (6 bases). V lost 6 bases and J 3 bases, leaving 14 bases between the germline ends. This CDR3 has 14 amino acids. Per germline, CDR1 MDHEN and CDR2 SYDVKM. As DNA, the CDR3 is TGTGCCAGCAGACCGGGGGGCGCGGACTATGGCTACACCTTC. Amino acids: CASRPGGADYGYTF.

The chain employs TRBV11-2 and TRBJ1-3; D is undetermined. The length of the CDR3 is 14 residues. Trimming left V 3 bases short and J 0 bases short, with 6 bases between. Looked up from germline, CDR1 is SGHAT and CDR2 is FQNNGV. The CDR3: CASSFLPSGNTIYF. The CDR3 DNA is TGTGCCAGCAGCTTTCTACCCTCTGGAAACACCATATATTTT.

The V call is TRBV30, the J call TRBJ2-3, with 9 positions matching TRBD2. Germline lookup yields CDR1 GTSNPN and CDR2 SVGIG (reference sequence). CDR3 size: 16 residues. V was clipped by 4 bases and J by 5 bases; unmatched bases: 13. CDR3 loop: CAWKSLAGSLRDTQYF. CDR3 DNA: TGTGCCTGGAAAAGTCTAGCGGGAAGCTTAAGAGATACGCAGTATTTT.

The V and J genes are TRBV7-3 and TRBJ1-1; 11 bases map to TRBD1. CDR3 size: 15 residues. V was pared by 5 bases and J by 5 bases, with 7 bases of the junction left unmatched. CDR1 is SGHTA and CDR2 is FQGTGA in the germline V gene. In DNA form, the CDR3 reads TGTGCCAGCAGCCCGGACAGGGGGCAGGGGACTGAAGCTTTCTTT. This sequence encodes CASSPDRGQGTEAFF.

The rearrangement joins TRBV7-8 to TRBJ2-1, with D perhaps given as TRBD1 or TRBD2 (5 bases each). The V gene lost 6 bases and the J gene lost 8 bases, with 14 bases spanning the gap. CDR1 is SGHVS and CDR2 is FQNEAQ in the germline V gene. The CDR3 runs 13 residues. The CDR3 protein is CASRQARGHEQFF. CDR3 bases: TGTGCCAGCAGACAGGCGAGAGGGCATGAGCAGTTCTTC.

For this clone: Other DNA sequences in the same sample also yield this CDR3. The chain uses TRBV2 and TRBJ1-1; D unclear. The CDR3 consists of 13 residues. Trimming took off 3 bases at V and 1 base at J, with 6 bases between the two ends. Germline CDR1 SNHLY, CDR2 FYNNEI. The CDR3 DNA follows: TGTGCCAGCAGTGAGGAGGGGAACACTGAAGCTTTCTTT. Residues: CASSEEGNTEAFF.